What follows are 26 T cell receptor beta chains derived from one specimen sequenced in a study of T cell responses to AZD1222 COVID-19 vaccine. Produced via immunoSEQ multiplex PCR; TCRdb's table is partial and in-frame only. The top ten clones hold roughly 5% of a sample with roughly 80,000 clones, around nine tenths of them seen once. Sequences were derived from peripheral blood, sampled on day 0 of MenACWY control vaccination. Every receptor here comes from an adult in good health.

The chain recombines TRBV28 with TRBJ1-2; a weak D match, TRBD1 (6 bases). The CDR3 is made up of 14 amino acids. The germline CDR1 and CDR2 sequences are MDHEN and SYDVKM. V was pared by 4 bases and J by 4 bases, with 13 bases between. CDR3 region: CASSSLQGSYGYTF. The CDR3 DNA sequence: TGTGCCAGCAGTTCTCTACAGGGAAGCTATGGCTACACCTTC.

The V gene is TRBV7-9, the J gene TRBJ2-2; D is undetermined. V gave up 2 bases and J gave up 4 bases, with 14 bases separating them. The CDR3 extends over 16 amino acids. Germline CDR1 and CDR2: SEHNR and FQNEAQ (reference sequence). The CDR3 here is CASSLMGVVVTGELFF. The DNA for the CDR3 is TGTGCCAGCAGCTTAATGGGTGTGGTGGTCACCGGGGAGCTGTTTTTT.

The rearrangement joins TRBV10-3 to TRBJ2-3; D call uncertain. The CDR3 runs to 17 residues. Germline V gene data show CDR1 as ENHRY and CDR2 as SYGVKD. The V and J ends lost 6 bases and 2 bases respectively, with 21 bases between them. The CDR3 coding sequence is TGTGCCATCAGCTCCAACCGGGCCCCCCCGGCCACAGATACGCAGTATTTT. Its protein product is CAISSNRAPPATDTQYF.

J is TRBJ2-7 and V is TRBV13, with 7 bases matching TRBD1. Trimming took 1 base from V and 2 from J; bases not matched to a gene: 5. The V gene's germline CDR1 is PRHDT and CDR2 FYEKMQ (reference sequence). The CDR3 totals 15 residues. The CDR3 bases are TGTGCCAGCAGCTTAGAGGGGGCGCAACCCTACGAGCAGTACTTC. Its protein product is CASSLEGAQPYEQYF.

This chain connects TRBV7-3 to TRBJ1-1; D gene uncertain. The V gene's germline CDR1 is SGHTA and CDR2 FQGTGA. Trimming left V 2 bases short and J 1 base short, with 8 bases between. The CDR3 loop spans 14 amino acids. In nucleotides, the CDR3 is TGTGCCAGCAGCTTAGGGTCGGGGAACACTGAAGCTTTCTTT. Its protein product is CASSLGSGNTEAFF.

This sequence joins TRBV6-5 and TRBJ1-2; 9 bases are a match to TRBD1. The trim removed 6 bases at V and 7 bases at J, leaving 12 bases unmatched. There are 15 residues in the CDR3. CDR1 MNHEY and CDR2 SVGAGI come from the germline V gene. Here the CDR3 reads CASRLPGTGKAGYTF. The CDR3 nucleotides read TGTGCCAGCAGACTCCCCGGGACAGGGAAGGCTGGCTACACCTTC.

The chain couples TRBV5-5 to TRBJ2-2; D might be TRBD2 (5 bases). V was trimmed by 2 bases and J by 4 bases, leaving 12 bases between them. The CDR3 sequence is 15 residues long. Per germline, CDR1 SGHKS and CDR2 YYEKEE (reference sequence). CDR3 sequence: CASSLREGRTGELFF. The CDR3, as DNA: TGTGCCAGCAGCTTACGCGAGGGCCGCACCGGGGAGCTGTTTTTT.

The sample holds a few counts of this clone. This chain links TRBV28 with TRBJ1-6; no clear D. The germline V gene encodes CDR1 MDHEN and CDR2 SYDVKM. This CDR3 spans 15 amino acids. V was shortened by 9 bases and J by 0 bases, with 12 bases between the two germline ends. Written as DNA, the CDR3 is TGTGCCAGTAGACGATCAAGCTCCTATAATTCACCCCTCCACTTT. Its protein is CASRRSSSYNSPLHF.

The CDR3: CASSRLAGGSEQYF. Here the CDR3 DNA reads TGTGCCAGCAGCCGACTAGCGGGAGGGTCCGAGCAGTACTTC. This sequence joins TRBV14 and TRBJ2-7, with 14 nucleotides matching TRBD2. CDR1 and CDR2 from the germline V gene are SGHDN and FVKESK. The V gene end was trimmed by 4 bases and the J gene end by 6 bases; junction bases not matched to a gene: 2. The CDR3 covers 14 residues.

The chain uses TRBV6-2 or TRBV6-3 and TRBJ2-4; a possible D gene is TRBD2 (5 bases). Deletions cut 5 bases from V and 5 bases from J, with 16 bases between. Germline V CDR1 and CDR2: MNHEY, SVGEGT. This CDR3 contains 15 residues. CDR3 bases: TGTGCCAGCAGTCAAACTAGTGATGGAGAAAACATTCAGTACTTC. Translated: CASSQTSDGENIQYF.

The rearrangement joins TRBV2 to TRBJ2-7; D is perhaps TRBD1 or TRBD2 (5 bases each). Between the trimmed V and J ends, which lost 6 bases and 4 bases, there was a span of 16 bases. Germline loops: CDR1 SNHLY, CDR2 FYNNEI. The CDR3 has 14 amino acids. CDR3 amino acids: CASRLTADSYEQYF. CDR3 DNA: TGTGCCAGCAGATTGACAGCGGATTCTTACGAGCAGTACTTC.

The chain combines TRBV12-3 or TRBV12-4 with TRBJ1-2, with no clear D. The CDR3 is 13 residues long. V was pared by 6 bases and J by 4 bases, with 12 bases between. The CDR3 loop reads CASSPGRGYGYTF. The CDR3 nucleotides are TGTGCCAGCAGCCCCGGTCGAGGCTATGGCTACACCTTC.

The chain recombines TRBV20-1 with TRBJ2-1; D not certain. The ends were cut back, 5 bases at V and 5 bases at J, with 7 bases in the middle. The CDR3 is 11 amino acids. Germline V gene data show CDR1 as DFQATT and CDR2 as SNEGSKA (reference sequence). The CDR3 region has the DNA TGCAGTGCTCCCCCTCACAATGAGCAGTTCTTC. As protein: CSAPPHNEQFF.

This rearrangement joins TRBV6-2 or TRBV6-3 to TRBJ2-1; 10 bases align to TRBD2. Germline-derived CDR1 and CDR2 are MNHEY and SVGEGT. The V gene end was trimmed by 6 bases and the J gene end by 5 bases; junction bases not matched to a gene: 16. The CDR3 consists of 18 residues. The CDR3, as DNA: TGTGCCAGCAGCCCCGACCAAAGCGGGAGGGCCTGGGACAATGAGCAGTTCTTC. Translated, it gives CASSPDQSGRAWDNEQFF.

CDR3 in DNA: TGCGCCAGCAGCTTGGAGGGGATCAATAGTTACGAGCAGTACTTC. Residues: CASSLEGINSYEQYF. V and J are TRBV5-1 and TRBJ2-7; maybe TRBD1 (5 bases). The CDR3 loop spans 15 amino acids. Germline V gives CDR1 SGHRS, CDR2 YFSETQ. Trimming stripped 0 bases from V and 4 bases from J, with 14 bases between.

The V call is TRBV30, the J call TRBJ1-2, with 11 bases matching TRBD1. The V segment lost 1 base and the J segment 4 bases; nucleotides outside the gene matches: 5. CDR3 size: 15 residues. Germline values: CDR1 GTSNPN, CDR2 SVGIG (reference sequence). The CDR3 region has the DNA TGTGCCTGGAGTGCCTTGGGACAGGGGGTCTATGGCTACACCTTC. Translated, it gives CAWSALGQGVYGYTF. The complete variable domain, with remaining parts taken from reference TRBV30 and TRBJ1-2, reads SQTIHQWPATLVQPVGSPLSLECTVEGTSNPNLYWYRQAAGRGLQLLFYSVGIGQISSEVPQNLSASRPQDRQFILSSKKLLLSDSGFYLCAWSALGQGVYGYTFGSGTRLTVV.

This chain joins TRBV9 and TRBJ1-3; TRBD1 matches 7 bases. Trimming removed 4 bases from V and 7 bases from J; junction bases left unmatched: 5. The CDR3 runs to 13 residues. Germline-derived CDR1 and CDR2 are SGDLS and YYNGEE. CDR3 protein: CASSNIQGNTIYF. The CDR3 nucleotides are TGTGCCAGCAGCAATATACAGGGGAACACCATATATTTT.

CDR3 DNA: TGCGCCAGCAGCCCGGGGGGATTCTACGAGCAGTACTTC. Protein sequence: CASSPGGFYEQYF. The chain is built from TRBV5-1 and TRBJ2-7, with TRBD2 identical over 7 bases. V lost 4 bases and J lost 3; bases outside the gene matches: 4. Germline V gives CDR1 SGHRS, CDR2 YFSETQ. CDR3 size: 13 residues.

DNA of the CDR3: TGTGCCAGTAGTACGGGGACAAATAGGCAAGCTTTCTTT. This encodes CASSTGTNRQAFF. The chain joins TRBV19 to TRBJ1-1, with D possibly being TRBD1 (6 bases). V shed 4 bases and J shed 9 bases, with 15 bases lying between them. In germline, CDR1 is LNHDA, CDR2 SQIVND (reference sequence). This CDR3 comprises 13 residues. Full variable domain (outside the CDR3, taken from reference TRBV19 and TRBJ1-1): DGGITQSPKYLFRKEGQNVTLSCEQNLNHDAMYWYRQDPGQGLRLIYYSQIVNDFQKGDIAEGYSVSREKKESFPLTVTSAQKNPTAFYLCASSTGTNRQAFFGQGTRLTVV.

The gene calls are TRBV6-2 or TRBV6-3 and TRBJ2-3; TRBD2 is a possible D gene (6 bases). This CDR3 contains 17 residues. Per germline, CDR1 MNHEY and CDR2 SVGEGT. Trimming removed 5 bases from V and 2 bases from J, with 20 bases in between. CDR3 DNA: TGTGCCAGCAGTCACCCCGGACTAAGCGGAGCCACAGATACGCAGTATTTT. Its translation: CASSHPGLSGATDTQYF.

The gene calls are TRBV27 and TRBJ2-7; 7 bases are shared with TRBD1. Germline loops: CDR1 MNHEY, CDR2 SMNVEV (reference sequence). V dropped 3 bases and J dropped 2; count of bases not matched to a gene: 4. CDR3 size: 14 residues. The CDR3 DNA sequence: TGTGCCAGCAGTTTTCAGGGGGAACCCTACGAGCAGTACTTC. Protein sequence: CASSFQGEPYEQYF.

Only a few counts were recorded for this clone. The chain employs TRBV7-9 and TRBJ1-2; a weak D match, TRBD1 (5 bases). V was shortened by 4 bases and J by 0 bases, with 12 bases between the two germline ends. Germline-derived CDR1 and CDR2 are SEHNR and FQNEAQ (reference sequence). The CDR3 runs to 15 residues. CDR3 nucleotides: TGTGCCAGCAGCTATGGGGGTTTCACTAACTATGGCTACACCTTC. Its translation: CASSYGGFTNYGYTF. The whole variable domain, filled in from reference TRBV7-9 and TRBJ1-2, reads DTGVSQNPRHKITKRGQNVTFRCDPISEHNRLYWYRQTLGQGPEFLTYFQNEAQLEKSRLLSDRFSAERPKGSFSTLEIQRTEQGDSAMYLCASSYGGFTNYGYTFGSGTRLTVV.

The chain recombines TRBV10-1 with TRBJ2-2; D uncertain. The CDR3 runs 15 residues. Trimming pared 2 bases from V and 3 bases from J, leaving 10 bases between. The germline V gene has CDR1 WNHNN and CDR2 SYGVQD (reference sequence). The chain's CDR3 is CASSEGRTYTGELFF. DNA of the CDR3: TGCGCCAGCAGTGAGGGCCGTACTTACACCGGGGAGCTGTTTTTT.

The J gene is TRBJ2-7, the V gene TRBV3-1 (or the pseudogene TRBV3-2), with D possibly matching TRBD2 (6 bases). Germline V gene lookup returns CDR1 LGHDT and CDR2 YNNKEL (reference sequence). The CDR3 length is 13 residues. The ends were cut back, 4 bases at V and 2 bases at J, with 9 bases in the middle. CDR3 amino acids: CASSRDCPYEQYF. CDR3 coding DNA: TGTGCCAGCAGCCGGGACTGCCCCTACGAGCAGTACTTC.

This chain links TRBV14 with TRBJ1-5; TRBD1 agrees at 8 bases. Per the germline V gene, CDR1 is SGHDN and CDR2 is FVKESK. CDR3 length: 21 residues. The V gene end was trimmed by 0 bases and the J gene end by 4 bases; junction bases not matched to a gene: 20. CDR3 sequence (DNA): TGTGCCAGCAGCCAAGATGATGGACAGGGTAGAGGTATTGTTGGGAATCAGCCCCAGCATTTT. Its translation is CASSQDDGQGRGIVGNQPQHF.

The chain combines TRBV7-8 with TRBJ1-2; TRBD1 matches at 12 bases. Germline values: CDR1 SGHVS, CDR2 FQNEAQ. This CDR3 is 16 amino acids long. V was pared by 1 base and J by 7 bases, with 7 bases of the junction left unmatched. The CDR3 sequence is CASSLGPGQGAVGYTF. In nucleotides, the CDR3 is TGTGCCAGCAGCTTAGGGCCGGGACAGGGGGCGGTTGGCTACACCTTC.